The subject of this entry is one T cell receptor beta chain. Its antigen is still unknown. Donors sampled were nominally healthy, though unrecorded immune exposures were likely. Amplification used 60 Vbeta primers and 13 Jbeta primers. Method: immunoSEQ multiplex PCR; TCRdb's copy keeps in-frame clones and lacks some. Here the sample spans about 110,000 clones, about 80% being singletons. These data originate in a study of cytomegalovirus exposure and HLA in healthy donors. Looking at the study overall: Roughly 80 million unique TCRs from HLA-typed donors made up an early data release. Overall study findings and caveats: Cytomegalovirus status, reportedly, was diagnosed with high specificity and sensitivity by the classifier. A later analysis revealed that TCR association rates differed between HLA loci, peaking at DRB1 and bottoming out at HLA-C.

The germline CDR1 and CDR2 sequences are SGHAT and FQDESV (reference sequence). Between the trimmed V and J ends, which lost 4 bases and 7 bases, there was a span of 14 bases. The CDR3 has 15 residues. This receptor was obtained from a woman aged 55-69 years in good health and CMV-seropositive. The sequenced sample consisted of PBMCs. The J gene is TRBJ1-6, the V gene TRBV11-1; D is ambiguous. The CDR3 DNA reads TGTGCCAGCAGCTCCCGGGGTCTGGGGAATTCACCCCTCCACTTT. This gives the protein CASSSRGLGNSPLHF.